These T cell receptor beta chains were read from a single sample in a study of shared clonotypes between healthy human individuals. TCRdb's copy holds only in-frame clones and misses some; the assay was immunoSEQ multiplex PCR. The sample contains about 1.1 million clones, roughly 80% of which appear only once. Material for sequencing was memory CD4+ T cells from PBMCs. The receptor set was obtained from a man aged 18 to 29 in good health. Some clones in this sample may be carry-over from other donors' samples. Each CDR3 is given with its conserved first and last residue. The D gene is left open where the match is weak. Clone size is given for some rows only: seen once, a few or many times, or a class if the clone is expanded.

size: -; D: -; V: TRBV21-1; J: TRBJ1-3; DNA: TGTGCCAGCAGCAAAAATCGGGGTGGAAACACCATATATTTT; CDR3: CASSKNRGGNTIYF
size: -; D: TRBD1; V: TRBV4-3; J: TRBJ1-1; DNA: TGCGCCAGCAGCCAAGGGGTGTCACAGGGGATTTGGCACACTGAAGCTTTCTTT; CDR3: CASSQGVSQGIWHTEAFF
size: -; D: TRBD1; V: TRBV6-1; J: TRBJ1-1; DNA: TGTGCCAGCAAGGGACAGCTGAACACTGAAGCTTTCTTT; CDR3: CASKGQLNTEAFF
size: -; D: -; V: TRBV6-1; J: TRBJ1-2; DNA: TGTGCCAGCAGTCTTGACAGGTTAAATGGCTACACCTTC; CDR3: CASSLDRLNGYTF
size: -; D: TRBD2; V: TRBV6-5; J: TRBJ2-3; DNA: TGTGCCAGCAGTTTGCCCGGGACTACAACGCAGTATTTT; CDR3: CASSLPGTTTQYF
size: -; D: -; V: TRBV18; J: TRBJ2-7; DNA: TGTGCCAGTTCCGAATCCGGAACTACCTACGAGCAGTACTTC; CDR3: CASSESGTTYEQYF
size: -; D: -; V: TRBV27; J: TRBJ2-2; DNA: TGTGCCAGCAGTTTGGACTGGTCGGGTACCGGGGAGCTGTTTTTT; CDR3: CASSLDWSGTGELFF
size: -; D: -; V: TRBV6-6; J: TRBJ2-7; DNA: TGTGCCAGCTCCCAGGGGATACCATCTTACGAGCAGTACTTC; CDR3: CASSQGIPSYEQYF
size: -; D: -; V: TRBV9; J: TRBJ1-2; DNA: TGTGCCAGCAGCCCGGACGCGTTTAACTATGGCTACACCTTC; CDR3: CASSPDAFNYGYTF
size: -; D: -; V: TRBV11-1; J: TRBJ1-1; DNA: TGTGCCAGCAGCTACCGTCCCATGAACACTGAAGCTTTCTTT; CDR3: CASSYRPMNTEAFF
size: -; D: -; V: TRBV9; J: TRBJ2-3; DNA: TGTGCCAGCAGCGTCTCTGGGCTCCCTTTTAGCACAGATACGCAGTATTTT; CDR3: CASSVSGLPFSTDTQYF
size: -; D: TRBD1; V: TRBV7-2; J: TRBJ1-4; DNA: TGTGCCAGCAGCTTGGACAGGGTGTATGAAAAACTGTTTTTT; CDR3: CASSLDRVYEKLFF
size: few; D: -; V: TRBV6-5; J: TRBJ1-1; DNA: TGTGCCAGCAGTTGGTCCACAGGGATCCCTGAAGCTTTCTTT; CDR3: CASSWSTGIPEAFF
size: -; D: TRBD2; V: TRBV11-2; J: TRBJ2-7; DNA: TGTGCCAGCACCGGACTAGCGGGCGATTACGAGCAGTACTTC; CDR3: CASTGLAGDYEQYF
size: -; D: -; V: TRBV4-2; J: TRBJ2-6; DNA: TGTGCCAGCACAGGGAGGGCCAACGTCCTGACTTTC; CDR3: CASTGRANVLTF
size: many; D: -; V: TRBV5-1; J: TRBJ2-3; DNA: TGCGCCAGCAGCTTGGCCTACAAGACAGATACGCAGTATTTT; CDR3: CASSLAYKTDTQYF
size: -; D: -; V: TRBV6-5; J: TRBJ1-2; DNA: TGTGCCAGCAGGGGACAAGGTGGCTACACCTTC; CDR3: CASRGQGGYTF
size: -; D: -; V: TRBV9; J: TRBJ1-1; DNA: TGTGCCAGCAGCTACAAGGGAGTCTCGGAAGCTTTCTTT; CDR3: CASSYKGVSEAFF
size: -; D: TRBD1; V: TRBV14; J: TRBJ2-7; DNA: TGTGCCAGCAGCCAAGACCCGGACAGGGTTTGGGGCGAGCAGTACTTC; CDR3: CASSQDPDRVWGEQYF
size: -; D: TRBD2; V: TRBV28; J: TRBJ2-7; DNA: TGTGCCAGCAGTTTAAGCGGACTAGCGGGAGTAAGCTACGAGCAGTACTTC; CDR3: CASSLSGLAGVSYEQYF
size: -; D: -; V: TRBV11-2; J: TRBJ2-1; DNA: TGTGCCAGCAGCCCCGACCCCTCCAATGAGCAGTTCTTC; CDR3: CASSPDPSNEQFF
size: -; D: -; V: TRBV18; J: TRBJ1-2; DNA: TGTGCCAGCTCACCAGACAGTCTCCGTGGCTACACCTTC; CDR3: CASSPDSLRGYTF
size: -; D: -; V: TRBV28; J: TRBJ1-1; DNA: TGTGCCAGCAACACCCCAGGGGCAGGGCCCTTGGGCACTGAAGCTTTCTTT; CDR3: CASNTPGAGPLGTEAFF
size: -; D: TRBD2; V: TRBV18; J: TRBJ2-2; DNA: TGTGCCAGCTCACCGCGGGAGGGCACCGGGGAGCTGTTTTTT; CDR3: CASSPREGTGELFF
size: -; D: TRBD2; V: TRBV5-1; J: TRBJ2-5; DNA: TGCGCCAGCAGCCCAGGGGCCCTAGCGGGCCAAGAGACCCAGTACTTC; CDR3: CASSPGALAGQETQYF
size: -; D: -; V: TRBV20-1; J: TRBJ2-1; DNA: TGCAGTGCTAGTTCGGGGGATGAGCAGTTCTTC; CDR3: CSASSGDEQFF
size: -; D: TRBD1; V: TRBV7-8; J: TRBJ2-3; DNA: TGTGCCAGCAGCCTAGGACAGGGACGAGATACGCAGTATTTT; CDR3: CASSLGQGRDTQYF
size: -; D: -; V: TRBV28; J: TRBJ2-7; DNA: TGTGCCAGCGCCAATGGTGGCTCCATCTACGAGCAGTACTTC; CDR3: CASANGGSIYEQYF
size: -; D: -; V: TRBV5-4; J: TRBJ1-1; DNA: TGTGCCAGCAGCTTCCCAGACTTCGGATCCGCTTTCTTT; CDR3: CASSFPDFGSAFF
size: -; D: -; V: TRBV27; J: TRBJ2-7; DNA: TGTGCCAGCAGTCCCGAGGTGAGGGAGCAGTACTTC; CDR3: CASSPEVREQYF
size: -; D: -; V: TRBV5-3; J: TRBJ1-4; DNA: TGTGCCAGAAGTCACAGGCGATCAACTAATGAAAAACTGTTTTTT; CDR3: CARSHRRSTNEKLFF
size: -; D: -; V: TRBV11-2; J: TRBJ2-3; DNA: TGTGCCAGCAGCTTAGGGGCAGGGGGGTACACAGATACGCAGTATTTT; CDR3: CASSLGAGGYTDTQYF